These 19 T cell receptor beta chains share one sample of origin, sequenced in a study of OX40 agonist ivuxolimab in advanced cancers. Profiled with immunoSEQ multiplex PCR; TCRdb holds only in-frame clones, not every one. The table records 65,000 to 100,000 clones, 91% of them present only once. The specimen was CD4+ or CD8+ T cells sorted from blood, collected in a trial of the OX40 agonist ivuxolimab. Receptors were obtained from an adult with an advanced solid tumor such as melanoma, head and neck, liver or kidney cancer.

The chain combines TRBV4-1 with TRBJ2-1, with a weak D call TRBD2 (5 bases). The CDR3 covers 16 residues. Germline CDR1 MGHRA, CDR2 YSYEKL. Trimming stripped 4 bases from V and 1 base from J, with 14 bases between. CDR3 amino acids: CASSPQSRRSYNEQFF. The CDR3 nucleotides read TGCGCCAGCAGCCCCCAGAGCCGGAGGTCCTACAATGAGCAGTTCTTC.

The chain uses TRBV5-1 and TRBJ1-5; the D is unclear. CDR3 length equals 15 residues. The germline V gene encodes CDR1 SGHRS and CDR2 YFSETQ. The germline V and J ends were trimmed by 1 base and 6 bases, with 14 bases remaining between them. CDR3 protein: CASSLYGEVVQPQHF. CDR3 in DNA: TGCGCCAGCAGCTTGTATGGGGAGGTGGTTCAGCCCCAGCATTTT. The full variable domain, with the rest looked up from reference TRBV5-1 and TRBJ1-5, is KAGVTQTPRYLIKTRGQQVTLSCSPISGHRSVSWYQQTPGQGLQFLFEYFSETQRNKGNFPGRFSGRQFSNSRSEMNVSTLELGDSALYLCASSLYGEVVQPQHFGDGTRLSIL.

The CDR3 DNA reads as TGCGCCAGCAGCTCGGGTGGGGATCCAAGCTACGAGCAGTACTTC. It specifies CASSSGGDPSYEQYF. This chain links TRBV5-1 with TRBJ2-7, with no clear D. Germline V gives CDR1 SGHRS, CDR2 YFSETQ. The CDR3 runs 15 residues. Trimming stripped 3 bases from V and 3 bases from J, with 16 bases between.

This sequence joins TRBV7-3 and TRBJ2-3; TRBD2 matches at 16 bases. After removal of 2 bases from V and 5 bases from J, the junction contained 10 bases not matched to a gene. CDR3 length equals 19 residues. The germline V gene encodes CDR1 SGHTA and CDR2 FQGTGA. This CDR3 reads CASSLGTSGRAAYGDTQYF. CDR3 bases: TGTGCCAGCAGCTTAGGGACTAGCGGGAGGGCCGCATATGGAGATACGCAGTATTTT.

The chain employs TRBV5-1 and TRBJ2-1; the match to TRBD2 covers 12 bases. V was pared by 1 base and J by 7 bases, with 9 bases of the junction left unmatched. Germline CDR1 and CDR2: SGHRS and YFSETQ. The CDR3 length is 17 residues. CDR3 DNA: TGCGCCAGCAGCTTGATGGCTAGCGGGAGGGCCGGGAATGAGCAGTTCTTC. Translating it yields CASSLMASGRAGNEQFF.

The chain uses TRBV30 and TRBJ1-5; D unresolved. CDR3 length equals 15 residues. Germline CDR1 reads GTSNPN; CDR2 reads SVGIG (reference sequence). V was cut by 2 bases and J by 0 bases, with 11 bases left in between. CDR3 residues: CAWSPTQYSNQPQHF. CDR3 nucleotide sequence: TGTGCCTGGAGTCCGACCCAGTATAGCAATCAGCCCCAGCATTTT.

A single count supports this clone. The chain carries TRBV11-2 and TRBJ2-3, with 7 bases matching TRBD2. Germline V lookup: CDR1 SGHAT, CDR2 FQNNGV. The CDR3 runs 15 residues. V was clipped by 5 bases and J by 5 bases; unmatched bases: 10. The CDR3 DNA reads TGTGCCAGCAGCCCCCGACTGGGGGAGGGAGATACGCAGTATTTT. Translating gives CASSPRLGEGDTQYF.

This rearrangement joins TRBV7-9 to TRBJ2-1; 14 nucleotides line up with TRBD2. Germline-derived CDR1 and CDR2 are SEHNR and FQNEAQ (reference sequence). The V gene end was trimmed by 1 base and the J gene end by 7 bases; junction bases not matched to a gene: 6. This CDR3 region has 17 residues. This CDR3 reads CASSLEKGLAGGNEQFF. The CDR3 DNA reads as TGTGCCAGCAGCTTAGAAAAAGGACTAGCGGGAGGAAATGAGCAGTTCTTC.

The chain is built from TRBV5-1 and TRBJ2-1; a weak D match, TRBD2 (7 bases). From germline, CDR1 is SGHRS and CDR2 YFSETQ. The CDR3 covers 15 residues. With 0 bases removed from V and 7 bases from J, the gap between germline ends came to 14 bases. CDR3 protein: CASSLVTGLGNEQFF. The CDR3 nucleotides read TGCGCCAGCAGCTTGGTGACAGGACTAGGGAATGAGCAGTTCTTC.

This chain connects TRBV29-1 to TRBJ2-7, with TRBD1 matching 9 bases. Germline trimming cut 3 bases from V and 7 bases from J; bases unmatched to any gene: 7. Germline V gives CDR1 SQVTM, CDR2 ANQGSEA. The CDR3 has 13 residues. The CDR3, as DNA: TGCAGCGTTGACCAGGACAGGGGCGGGGAGCAGTACTTC. It codes for CSVDQDRGGEQYF.

This clone is a singleton in its sample. This sequence joins TRBV18 and TRBJ2-3, with a tentative D call TRBD2 (6 bases). This CDR3 is 15 amino acids long. The germline V gene has CDR1 KGHSH and CDR2 LQKENI. Trimming removed 0 bases from V and 2 bases from J, with 9 bases in between. The DNA of the CDR3 is TGTGCCAGCTCACCACCCAGGGAGGTCACAGATACGCAGTATTTT. This sequence encodes CASSPPREVTDTQYF.

The J gene is TRBJ2-5, the V gene TRBV5-6, with 10 bases that match TRBD1. The V gene end was trimmed by 5 bases and the J gene end by 5 bases; junction bases not matched to a gene: 9. Germline values: CDR1 SGHDT, CDR2 YYEEEE. The CDR3 is 15 amino acids. CDR3 sequence: CASRSDRGLTETQYF. CDR3 DNA: TGTGCCAGCAGGTCCGACAGGGGGCTTACTGAGACCCAGTACTTC.

This chain joins TRBV6-1 and TRBJ2-5; D is unclear. The CDR3 sequence is 13 residues long. Germline V lookup: CDR1 MNHNS, CDR2 SASEGT. Trimming shortened V by 1 base and J by 5 bases, and 8 bases separated the two germline ends. The CDR3 sequence: CASSEGVRETQYF. The CDR3 DNA reads TGTGCCAGCAGTGAAGGGGTGAGGGAGACCCAGTACTTC.

The chain carries TRBV30 and TRBJ2-7; the D gene is possibly TRBD2 (6 bases). Germline CDR1 and CDR2: GTSNPN and SVGIG (reference sequence). The CDR3 has 14 amino acids. V was pared by 3 bases and J by 1 base, with 13 bases between. The DNA of the CDR3 is TGTGCCTGGAGGAAGGAGGGAGGTTCCTACGAGCAGTACTTC. It is translated as CAWRKEGGSYEQYF.

The J gene is TRBJ2-5, the V gene TRBV5-1, with 8 bases that match TRBD1. The V gene end was trimmed by 4 bases and the J gene end by 4 bases; junction bases not matched to a gene: 6. Germline-derived CDR1 and CDR2 are SGHRS and YFSETQ. The CDR3 spans 14 residues. CDR3 coding DNA: TGCGCCAGCAGCCTCTTACAGGGGGGAGAGACCCAGTACTTC. Protein product: CASSLLQGGETQYF. The entire variable domain, with the rest obtained from reference TRBV5-1 and TRBJ2-5, is as follows: KAGVTQTPRYLIKTRGQQVTLSCSPISGHRSVSWYQQTPGQGLQFLFEYFSETQRNKGNFPGRFSGRQFSNSRSEMNVSTLELGDSALYLCASSLLQGGETQYFGPGTRLLVL.

This clone was found a few times. The V and J genes are TRBV30 and TRBJ1-1, with a weak D call TRBD1 (6 bases). Trimming stripped 3 bases from V and 1 base from J, with 12 bases between. The CDR3 has 14 amino acids. Germline V gene data show CDR1 as GTSNPN and CDR2 as SVGIG (reference sequence). For the CDR3, the DNA is TGTGCCTGGAGGGAACAGGGCGCGAACACTGAAGCTTTCTTT. It specifies CAWREQGANTEAFF. Combining the CDR3 with reference TRBV30 and TRBJ1-1 gives the whole variable domain SQTIHQWPATLVQPVGSPLSLECTVEGTSNPNLYWYRQAAGRGLQLLFYSVGIGQISSEVPQNLSASRPQDRQFILSSKKLLLSDSGFYLCAWREQGANTEAFFGQGTRLTVV.

This clone was seen a single time. This rearrangement joins TRBV30 to TRBJ2-5; the match to TRBD1 covers 7 bases. J gave up 3 bases and V 0 bases, and 7 bases lay outside the gene matches. Looked up from germline, CDR1 is GTSNPN and CDR2 is SVGIG (reference sequence). This CDR3 contains 15 residues. CDR3 in amino acids: CAWSVLTGIKETQYF. The CDR3 bases are TGTGCCTGGAGTGTACTGACAGGGATTAAAGAGACCCAGTACTTC.

The chain carries TRBV30 and TRBJ1-4; 8 bases fit TRBD1. This CDR3 spans 14 amino acids. CDR1 is GTSNPN and CDR2 is SVGIG in the germline V gene (reference sequence). Germline trimming cut 3 bases from V and 8 bases from J; bases unmatched to any gene: 8. The CDR3 DNA reads TGTGCCTGGAGCCATGGACAGGGCGGAGAAAAACTGTTTTTT. This translates into CAWSHGQGGEKLFF. The variable domain in full, with the rest retrieved from reference TRBV30 and TRBJ1-4, is SQTIHQWPATLVQPVGSPLSLECTVEGTSNPNLYWYRQAAGRGLQLLFYSVGIGQISSEVPQNLSASRPQDRQFILSSKKLLLSDSGFYLCAWSHGQGGEKLFFGSGTQLSVL.

The V gene is TRBV5-1, the J gene TRBJ2-3, with D possibly matching TRBD2 (6 bases). CDR3 size: 15 residues. CDR1 is SGHRS and CDR2 is YFSETQ in the germline V gene. V was trimmed by 4 bases and J by 0 bases, leaving 12 bases between them. The CDR3 loop reads CASSEWGVSTDTQYF. The DNA of the CDR3 is TGCGCCAGCAGCGAATGGGGGGTGAGCACAGATACGCAGTATTTT.